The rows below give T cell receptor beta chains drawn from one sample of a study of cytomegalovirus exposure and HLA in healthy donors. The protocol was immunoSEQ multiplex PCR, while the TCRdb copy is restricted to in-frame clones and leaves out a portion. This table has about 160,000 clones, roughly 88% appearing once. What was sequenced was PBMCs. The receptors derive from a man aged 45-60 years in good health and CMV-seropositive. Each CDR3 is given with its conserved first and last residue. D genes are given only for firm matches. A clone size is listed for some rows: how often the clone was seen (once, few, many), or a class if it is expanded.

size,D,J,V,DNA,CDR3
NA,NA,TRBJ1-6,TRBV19,TGTGCCAGTACAGACAATATATCACCCCTCCACTTT,CASTDNISPLHF
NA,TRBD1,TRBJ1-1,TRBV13,TGTGCCAGCAGCTTATTGGCAGGGGGCGTGGGCACTGAAGCTTTCTTT,CASSLLAGGVGTEAFF
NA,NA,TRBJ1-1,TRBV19,TGTGCCAGTAGTATCGGATCCGGGGATGCGAGGGACACTGAAGCTTTCTTT,CASSIGSGDARDTEAFF
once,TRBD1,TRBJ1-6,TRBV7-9,TGTGCCAGCAGCTCAAACAGGGGTTCACCCCTCCACTTT,CASSSNRGSPLHF
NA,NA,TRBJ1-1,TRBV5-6,TGTGCCAGCAGCAGGACGGGACAGAACACTGAAGCTTTCTTT,CASSRTGQNTEAFF
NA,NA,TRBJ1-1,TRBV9,TGTGCCAGCAGCGTACAGAATCGCGTCGGGGCTGAAGCTTTCTTT,CASSVQNRVGAEAFF
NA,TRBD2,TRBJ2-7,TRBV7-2,TGTGCCAGCAGCTACGGGACTAGCGGGGCCTACGAGCAGTACTTC,CASSYGTSGAYEQYF
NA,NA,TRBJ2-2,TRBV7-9,TGTGCCAGCGGCGGGGGCCTGAACACCGGGGAGCTGTTTTTT,CASGGGLNTGELFF
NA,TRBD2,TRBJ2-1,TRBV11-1,TGTGCCAGTAGCGGGAGGAGTAATGAGCAGTTCTTC,CASSGRSNEQFF
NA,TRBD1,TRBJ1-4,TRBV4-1,TGCGCCAGCACGCCGGACAGGGGGCTTGAAAAACTGTTTTTT,CASTPDRGLEKLFF
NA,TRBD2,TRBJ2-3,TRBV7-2,TGTGCCAGCAGCTTAGCGCGCGGTAGCGGGAGAGATACGCAGTATTTT,CASSLARGSGRDTQYF
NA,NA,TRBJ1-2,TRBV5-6,TGTGCCAGCAGCTTGTCAGCGTATGGCTACACCTTC,CASSLSAYGYTF
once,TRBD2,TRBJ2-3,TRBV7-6,TGTGCCAGCGCAAGGGGACTAGCGGGCCCTATCACAGATACGCAGTATTTT,CASARGLAGPITDTQYF
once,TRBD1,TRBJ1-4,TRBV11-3,TGTGCCAGCAGCTTAGGGACAGGGCAGATCAATGAAAAACTGTTTTTT,CASSLGTGQINEKLFF
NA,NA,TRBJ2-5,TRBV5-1,TGCGCCAGCAGCTTGATCAGCCAAGAGACCCAGTACTTC,CASSLISQETQYF
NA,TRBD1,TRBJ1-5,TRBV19,TGTGCCAGTAGTACCACAGGGGGCAATCAGCCCCAGCATTTT,CASSTTGGNQPQHF
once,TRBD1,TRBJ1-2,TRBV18,TGTGCCAGCTCACCGTTGGAGGGGGCGGGCGGCTACACCTTC,CASSPLEGAGGYTF
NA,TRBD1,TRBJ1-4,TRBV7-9,TGTGCCAGCAGCTTATACCGACCGGGACAGGGGGCCAGGGAAAAACTGTTTTTT,CASSLYRPGQGAREKLFF
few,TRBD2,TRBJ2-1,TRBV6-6,TGTGCCAGCAGTTACTCCGGGACTAGTCAGTTCTTC,CASSYSGTSQFF
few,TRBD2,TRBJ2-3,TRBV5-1,TGCGCCAGCAGCTTGGAGAGCGGGGGGTTCGCAGATACGCAGTATTTT,CASSLESGGFADTQYF
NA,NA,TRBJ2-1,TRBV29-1,TGCAGCGCGGGGACTGATAACCTATACAATGAGCAGTTCTTC,CSAGTDNLYNEQFF
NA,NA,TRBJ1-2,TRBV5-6,TGTGCCAGCAGCCTGGGGCGGAACTATGGCTACACCTTC,CASSLGRNYGYTF
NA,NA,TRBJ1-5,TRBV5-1,TGCGCCAGCAGCTTGGCCGGGGGTGGCAATCAGCCCCAGCATTTT,CASSLAGGGNQPQHF